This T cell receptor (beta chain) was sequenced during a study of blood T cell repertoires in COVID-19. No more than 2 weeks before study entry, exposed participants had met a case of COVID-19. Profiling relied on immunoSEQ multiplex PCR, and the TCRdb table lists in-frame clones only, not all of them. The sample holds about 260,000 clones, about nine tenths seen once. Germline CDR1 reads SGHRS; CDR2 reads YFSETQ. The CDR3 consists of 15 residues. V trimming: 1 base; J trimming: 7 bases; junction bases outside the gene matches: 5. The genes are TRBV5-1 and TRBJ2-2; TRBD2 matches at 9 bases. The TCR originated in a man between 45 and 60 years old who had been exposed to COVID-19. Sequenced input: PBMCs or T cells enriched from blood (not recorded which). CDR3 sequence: CASSLLAGLDGELFF. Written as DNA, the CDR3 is TGCGCCAGCAGCTTGCTAGCGGGACTGGACGGGGAGCTGTTTTTT. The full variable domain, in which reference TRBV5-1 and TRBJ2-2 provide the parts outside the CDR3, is KAGVTQTPRYLIKTRGQQVTLSCSPISGHRSVSWYQQTPGQGLQFLFEYFSETQRNKGNFPGRFSGRQFSNSRSEMNVSTLELGDSALYLCASSLLAGLDGELFFGEGSRLTVL.